The sequence of this TCR beta chain was determined in a study of vaccination and CD4 T cells after COVID-19. One entry per CDR3 protein results from TCRdb running MiXCR on the PCR reads. Among tens of thousands of distinct CDR3 sequences listed, 49% were seen once. Time point of the sample: late sampling 161 to 241 days after vaccination in three convalescent patients. Sequencing was performed on CD4+ T cells from blood, taken about 7 months after SARS-CoV-2 vaccination. The TCR comes from a human donor who had recovered from COVID-19.

This CDR3 is CASSLDGTLLGVTYEQYF. CDR3 coding DNA: TGTGCCAGCAGCTTAGACGGGACCCTCCTAGGGGTTACCTACGAGCAGTACTTC. J is TRBJ2-7 and V is TRBV7-9; D might be TRBD1 or TRBD2, each matching 5 bases. The V end lost 1 base, the J end lost 2 bases, and 21 bases lay between the germline ends. Germline V CDR1 and CDR2: SEHNR, FQNEAQ (reference sequence). The CDR3 sequence is 18 residues long.